This T cell receptor (beta chain) originates from a study of cytomegalovirus exposure and HLA in healthy donors. With respect to this clone: The antigen is unknown.

Germline values: CDR1 MDHEN, CDR2 SYDVKM. The V segment lost 10 bases and the J segment 1 base; nucleotides outside the gene matches: 2. This CDR3 is 13 amino acids long. Study results and limitations: Altogether, 160 or so TCR beta chains were recorded as cytomegalovirus-associated. Cytomegalovirus status was reportedly diagnosed by the classifier with high specificity and sensitivity.

Amplification used 60 Vbeta primers and 13 Jbeta primers. TCRdb's table, derived via immunoSEQ multiplex PCR, lists solely in-frame clones and lacks some. This sample has 200,000 or so clones, with approximately 82% found just once. The source of this sequence is a woman aged 18-29 years in good health and CMV-seropositive. The V call is TRBV28, the J call TRBJ1-5; 9 nucleotides agree with TRBD1. Sequenced input: PBMCs. The CDR3 nucleotides read TGTGCCATACAGGGGGCCAGCAATCAGCCCCAGCATTTT. Amino acid sequence: CAIQGASNQPQHF.